This T cell receptor (beta chain) was identified during a study of T cell repertoires in cytomegalovirus infection. General study points: HLA-C-restricted TCR beta clonotypes specific for CMV led the ex vivo response.

This clonotype came up many times. Its antigen is undetermined. MiXCR, run by TCRdb on the reads, gives a single entry per CDR3 protein. The table has 90,000 to 130,000 distinct CDR3 sequences, about 9.5% seen once. The CDR3 spans 13 residues. The germline CDR1 and CDR2 sequences are MNHNY and SVGAGI (reference sequence). V was pared by 7 bases and J by 4 bases, with 11 bases between. The chain uses TRBV6-6 and TRBJ1-5, with a possible D match to TRBD1 (5 bases). The TCR originated in a human donor in good health (CMV status not recorded). Some clones in this sample may be carry-over from other donors' samples. The sequenced material came from PBMCs, sequenced either directly or after in vitro stimulation (not recorded which). As DNA, the CDR3 is TGTGCCAGCACCCCGGACAAGAATCAGCCCCAGCATTTT. It translates to CASTPDKNQPQHF.